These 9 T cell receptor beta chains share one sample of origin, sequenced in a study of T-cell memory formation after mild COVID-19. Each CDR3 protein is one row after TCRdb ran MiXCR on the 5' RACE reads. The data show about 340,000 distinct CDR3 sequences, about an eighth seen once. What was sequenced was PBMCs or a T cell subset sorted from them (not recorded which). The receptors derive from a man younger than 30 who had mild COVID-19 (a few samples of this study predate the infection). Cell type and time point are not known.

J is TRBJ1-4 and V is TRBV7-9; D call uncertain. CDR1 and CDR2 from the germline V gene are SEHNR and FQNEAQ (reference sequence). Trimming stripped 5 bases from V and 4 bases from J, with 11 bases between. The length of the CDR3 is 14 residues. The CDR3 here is CASSRRMDNEKLFF. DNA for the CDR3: TGTGCCAGCAGCAGACGGATGGATAATGAAAAACTGTTTTTT.

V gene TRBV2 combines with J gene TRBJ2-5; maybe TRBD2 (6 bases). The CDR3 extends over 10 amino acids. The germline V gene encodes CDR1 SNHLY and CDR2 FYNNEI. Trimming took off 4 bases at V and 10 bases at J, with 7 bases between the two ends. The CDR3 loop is CASSAGGQYF. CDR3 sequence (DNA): TGTGCCAGCAGTGCCGGGGGCCAGTACTTC.

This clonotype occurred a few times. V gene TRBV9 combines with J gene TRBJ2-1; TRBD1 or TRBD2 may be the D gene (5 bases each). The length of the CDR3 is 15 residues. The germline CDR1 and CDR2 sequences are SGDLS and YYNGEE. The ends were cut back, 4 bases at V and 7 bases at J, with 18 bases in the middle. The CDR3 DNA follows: TGTGCCAGCAGCCTAGCCGGGACCCCAGGGAATGAGCAGTTCTTC. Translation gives CASSLAGTPGNEQFF.

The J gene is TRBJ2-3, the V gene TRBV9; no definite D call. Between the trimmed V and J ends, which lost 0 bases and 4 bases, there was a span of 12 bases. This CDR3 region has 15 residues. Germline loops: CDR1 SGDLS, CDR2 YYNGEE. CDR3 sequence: CASSVGTKEPDTQYF. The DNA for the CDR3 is TGTGCCAGCAGCGTAGGGACCAAGGAGCCAGATACGCAGTATTTT.

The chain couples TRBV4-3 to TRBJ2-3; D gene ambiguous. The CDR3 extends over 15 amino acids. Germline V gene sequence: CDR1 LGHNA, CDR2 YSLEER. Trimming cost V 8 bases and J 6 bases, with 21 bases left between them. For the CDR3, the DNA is TGCGCCAGCGGGGTAGACCTGGATTCGATTGATACGCAGTATTTT. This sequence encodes CASGVDLDSIDTQYF.

This CDR3 is CASSLAIADYGYTF. The CDR3 bases are TGTGCCAGCAGCTTAGCGATAGCAGACTATGGCTACACCTTC. The V call is TRBV7-8, the J call TRBJ1-2; D not resolved. V was shortened by 0 bases and J by 3 bases, with 8 bases between the two germline ends. The germline CDR1 and CDR2 sequences are SGHVS and FQNEAQ. CDR3 length equals 14 residues.

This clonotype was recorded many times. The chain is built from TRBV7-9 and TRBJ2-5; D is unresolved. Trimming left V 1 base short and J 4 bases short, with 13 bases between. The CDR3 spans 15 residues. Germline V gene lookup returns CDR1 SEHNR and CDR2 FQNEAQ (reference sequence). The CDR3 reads CASSLGDQTGETQYF. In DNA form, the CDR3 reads TGTGCCAGCAGCTTAGGTGACCAAACCGGAGAGACCCAGTACTTC.

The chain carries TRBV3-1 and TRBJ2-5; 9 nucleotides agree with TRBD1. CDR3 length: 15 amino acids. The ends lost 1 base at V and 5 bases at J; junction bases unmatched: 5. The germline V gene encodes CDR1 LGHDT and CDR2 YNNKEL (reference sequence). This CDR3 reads CASSQGQGVVETQYF. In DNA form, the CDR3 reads TGTGCCAGCAGCCAAGGACAGGGGGTCGTCGAGACCCAGTACTTC.

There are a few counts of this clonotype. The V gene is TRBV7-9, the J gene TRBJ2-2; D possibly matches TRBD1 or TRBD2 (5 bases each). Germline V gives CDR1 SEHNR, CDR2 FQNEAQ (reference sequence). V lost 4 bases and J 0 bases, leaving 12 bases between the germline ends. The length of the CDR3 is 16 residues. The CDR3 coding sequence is TGTGCCAGCAGCTCCCGACAGCGGACGAACACCGGGGAGCTGTTTTTT. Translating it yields CASSSRQRTNTGELFF.